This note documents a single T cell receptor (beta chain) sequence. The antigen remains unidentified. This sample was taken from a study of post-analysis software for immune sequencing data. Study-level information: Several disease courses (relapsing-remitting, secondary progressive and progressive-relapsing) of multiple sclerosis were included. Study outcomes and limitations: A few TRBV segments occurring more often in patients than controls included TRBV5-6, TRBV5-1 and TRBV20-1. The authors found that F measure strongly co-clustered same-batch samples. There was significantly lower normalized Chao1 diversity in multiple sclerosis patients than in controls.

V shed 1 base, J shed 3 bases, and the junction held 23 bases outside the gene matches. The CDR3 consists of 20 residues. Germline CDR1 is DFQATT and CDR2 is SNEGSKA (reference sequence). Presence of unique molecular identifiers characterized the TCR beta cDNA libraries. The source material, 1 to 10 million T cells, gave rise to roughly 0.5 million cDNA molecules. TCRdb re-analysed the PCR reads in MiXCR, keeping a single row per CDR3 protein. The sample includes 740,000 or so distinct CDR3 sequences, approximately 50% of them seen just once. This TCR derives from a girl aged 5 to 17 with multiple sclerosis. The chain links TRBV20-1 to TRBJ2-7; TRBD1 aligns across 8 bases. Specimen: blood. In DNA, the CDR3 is TGCAGTGCTAGAGGGGGTTCCGGGACAGGCGAGATGAGGGGAGGCTACGAGCAGTACTTC. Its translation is CSARGGSGTGEMRGGYEQYF.